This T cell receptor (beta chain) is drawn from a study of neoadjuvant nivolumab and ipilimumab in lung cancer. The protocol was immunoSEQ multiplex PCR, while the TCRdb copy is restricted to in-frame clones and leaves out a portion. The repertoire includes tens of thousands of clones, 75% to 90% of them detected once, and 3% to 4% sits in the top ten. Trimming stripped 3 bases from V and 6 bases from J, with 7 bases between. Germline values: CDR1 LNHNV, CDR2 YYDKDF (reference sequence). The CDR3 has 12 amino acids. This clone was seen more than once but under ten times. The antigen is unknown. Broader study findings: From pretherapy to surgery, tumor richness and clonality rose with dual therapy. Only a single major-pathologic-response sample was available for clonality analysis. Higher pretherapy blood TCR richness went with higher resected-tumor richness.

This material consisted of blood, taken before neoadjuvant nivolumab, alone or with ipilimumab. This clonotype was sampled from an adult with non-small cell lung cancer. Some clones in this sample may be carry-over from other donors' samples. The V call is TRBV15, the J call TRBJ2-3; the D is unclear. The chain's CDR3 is CATSRAKDTQYF. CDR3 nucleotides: TGTGCCACCAGCAGGGCTAAGGATACGCAGTATTTT.